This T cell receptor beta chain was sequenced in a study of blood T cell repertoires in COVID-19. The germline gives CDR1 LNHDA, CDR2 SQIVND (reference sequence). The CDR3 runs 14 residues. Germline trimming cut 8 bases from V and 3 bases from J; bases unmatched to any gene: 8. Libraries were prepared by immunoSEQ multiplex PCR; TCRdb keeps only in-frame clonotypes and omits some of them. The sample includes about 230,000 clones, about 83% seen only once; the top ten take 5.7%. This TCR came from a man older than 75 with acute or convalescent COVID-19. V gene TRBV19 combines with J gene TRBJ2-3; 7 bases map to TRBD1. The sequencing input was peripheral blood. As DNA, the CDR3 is TGTGCCAGTGGACTGACAGGGATTACAGATACGCAGTATTTT. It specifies CASGLTGITDTQYF. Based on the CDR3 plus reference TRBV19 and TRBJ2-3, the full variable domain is DGGITQSPKYLFRKEGQNVTLSCEQNLNHDAMYWYRQDPGQGLRLIYYSQIVNDFQKGDIAEGYSVSREKKESFPLTVTSAQKNPTAFYLCASGLTGITDTQYFGPGTRLTVL.